This T cell receptor beta chain was sequenced in a study of T cell repertoires in cytomegalovirus infection. About the study: TCR beta signatures that were public indicated CMV infection and matching HLA type.

MiXCR, applied by TCRdb to the reads, yields one record per CDR3 protein. The sample lists 150,000 to 200,000 distinct CDR3 sequences, roughly 9.8% occurring once. This clonotype was detected a few times. What it binds is not known. This CDR3 contains 15 residues. CDR1 is SGDLS, CDR2 YYNGEE, per germline. Trimming cost V 1 base and J 0 bases, with 10 bases left between them. Study-level results: Dominating the ex vivo response were HLA-C-restricted CMV-specific TCR beta clonotypes.

Sample: PBMCs. V and J are TRBV9 and TRBJ1-2; no reliable D call. This clonotype originated in a human donor in good health (CMV status not recorded). Some clones in this sample may be carry-over from other donors' samples. This CDR3 is CASSVSDTANYGYTF. Written as DNA, the CDR3 is TGTGCCAGCAGCGTATCTGACACAGCTAACTATGGCTACACCTTC.